This T cell receptor beta chain originates from a study of human versus mouse CDR3 diversity and MHC coevolution. Clones were sequenced by immunoSEQ multiplex PCR, and TCRdb holds only the in-frame ones, with some missing. The data contain about 77,000 clones, just under 95% of them singletons. Germline V gene data show CDR1 as SQVTM and CDR2 as ANQGSEA. Trimming removed 6 bases at V and 8 bases at J, with 16 bases between. The CDR3 length is 13 residues. The chain couples TRBV29-1 to TRBJ1-4, with D possibly matching TRBD1 (5 bases). The TCR was taken from a person aged 30 to 69 in good health. The source material was naive CD4+ T cells from blood. Noted subset: CD45RO-negative CD62L-positive naive CD4 T cells. CDR3 region: CSVEIRGGEKLFF. The CDR3 region has the DNA TGCAGCGTGGAAATTCGGGGGGGAGAAAAACTGTTTTTT.